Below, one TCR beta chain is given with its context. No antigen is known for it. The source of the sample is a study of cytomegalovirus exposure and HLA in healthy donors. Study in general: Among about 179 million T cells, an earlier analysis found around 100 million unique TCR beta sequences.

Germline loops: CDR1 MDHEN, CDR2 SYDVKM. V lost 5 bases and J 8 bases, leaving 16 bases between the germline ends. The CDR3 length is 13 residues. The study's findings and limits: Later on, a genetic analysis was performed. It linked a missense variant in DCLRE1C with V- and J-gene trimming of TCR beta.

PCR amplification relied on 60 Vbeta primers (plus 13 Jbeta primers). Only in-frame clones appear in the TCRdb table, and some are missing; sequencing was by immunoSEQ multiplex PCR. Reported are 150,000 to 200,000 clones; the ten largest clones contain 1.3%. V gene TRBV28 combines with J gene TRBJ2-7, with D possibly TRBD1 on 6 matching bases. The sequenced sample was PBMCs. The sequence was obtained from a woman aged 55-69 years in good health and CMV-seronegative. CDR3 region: CASSPAGRGKQYF. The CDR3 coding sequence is TGTGCCAGCAGTCCTGCGGGCAGGGGTAAGCAGTACTTC.